Following are 23 T cell receptor beta chains from one sample sequenced in a study of tumor-infiltrating lymphocytes in glioblastoma multiforme. TCRB libraries came from RNA via three nested multiplex PCR rounds. One entry per CDR3 protein results from TCRdb running MiXCR on the multiplex PCR reads. The table shows 7,000 to 9,500 distinct CDR3 sequences, with just under 75% occurring only once. Sequenced input: brain tumor tissue. These receptors all come from a male donor with glioblastoma.

The chain's CDR3 is CASSLSISAEQYF. The CDR3 region has the DNA TGTGCCAGCAGCTTGTCTATTAGTGCCGAGCAGTACTTC. The chain has TRBV11-2 and TRBJ2-7; D gene unclear. V lost 3 bases, J lost 6 bases, and 12 bases lay in between. The CDR3 has 13 amino acids. Germline lookup yields CDR1 SGHAT and CDR2 FQNNGV.

This chain uses TRBV11-2 with TRBJ2-3, with D perhaps TRBD1 (7 bases). V was shortened by 5 bases and J by 6 bases, with 18 bases between the two germline ends. This CDR3 has 15 residues. CDR1 and CDR2 (germline): SGHAT, FQNNGV. CDR3 coding DNA: TGTGCCAGCAGCCGGACAGGAGAGGGGAGGGATACGCAGTATTTT. It encodes CASSRTGEGRDTQYF.

The V call is TRBV24-1, the J call TRBJ2-7; D could derive from TRBD1 or TRBD2 (5 bases each). CDR1 and CDR2 (germline): KGHDR, SFDVKD. The CDR3 is made up of 12 amino acids. V lost 5 bases to trimming and J lost 4 bases, with 8 bases between them. The CDR3 loop is CATSAGGYEQYF. Here the CDR3 DNA reads TGTGCCACCAGTGCTGGGGGTTACGAGCAGTACTTC.

In its sample, this clonotype was seen a few times. The gene calls are TRBV29-1 and TRBJ2-7, with D unclear. Trimming took 7 bases from V and 6 from J, leaving 19 bases between them. Germline loops: CDR1 SQVTM, CDR2 ANQGSEA. The CDR3 contains 13 residues. The CDR3 is CSAAGQGSAEQYF. CDR3 coding DNA: TGCAGCGCCGCTGGGCAAGGATCCGCCGAGCAGTACTTC.

The genes are TRBV20-1 and TRBJ2-4; D remains unclear. The CDR3 has 13 amino acids. Germline assignment: CDR1 DFQATT and CDR2 SNEGSKA (reference sequence). V lost 7 bases and J lost 3, with 13 bases in between. In DNA form, the CDR3 reads TGCAGTGGGCTAGTAGTTGGCAAAAACATTCAGTACTTC. This translates into CSGLVVGKNIQYF.

Concerning this clonotype itself: Since a much larger clone is just one base distant, this may be a read error. This sequence joins TRBV6-6 and TRBJ2-1; 8 bases fit TRBD2. This CDR3 spans 18 amino acids. Trimming at V came to 7 bases and at J to 4 bases, leaving 18 bases not matched to a gene. The germline gives CDR1 MNHNY, CDR2 SVGAGI (reference sequence). The CDR3 here is CASTLNRLMAGGYNEQFF. CDR3 sequence (DNA): TGTGCCAGCACCCTCAATCGGTTAATGGCGGGGGGATACAATGAGCAGTTCTTC.

Note on this clonotype: One junction end does not reproduce the germline sequence, and a read error may be involved. This chain connects TRBV11-2 to TRBJ2-2, with 7 bases fitting TRBD2. Germline V gene data show CDR1 as SGHAT and CDR2 as FQNNGV. The CDR3 covers 20 residues. The CDR3 loop is CASSPSFGQGLAVRTGKLFF. In nucleotides, the CDR3 is TGTGCCAGCTCCCCCTCATTCGGCCAAGGGCTAGCGGTAAGGACCGGGAAGCTGTTTTTT.

On this clonotype: A read error may produce the germline difference seen at one junction end. The rearrangement links TRBV20-1 to TRBJ1-1; 11 nucleotides match TRBD1. This CDR3 comprises 12 residues. Germline CDR1 is DFQATT and CDR2 is SNEGSKA (reference sequence). The CDR3 DNA sequence: TGCAGTGCCGGACAGGGGGCCACTGAAGTTTTCTTT. Protein product: CSAGQGATEVFF.

The sample holds many counts of this clonotype. In DNA, the CDR3 is TGCAGTGCTACATTACCCGGGAACACTGAAGCTTTCTTT. It yields the protein CSATLPGNTEAFF. The chain uses TRBV20-1 and TRBJ1-1; the D is unclear. Germline V CDR1 and CDR2: DFQATT, SNEGSKA (reference sequence). V gave up 4 bases and J gave up 1 base, with 10 bases separating them. This CDR3 spans 13 amino acids.

About this clonotype: The DNA is omitted, as the CDR3 cannot be located on it reliably, and the CDR3 follows TCRdb's listing. This sequence joins TRBV6-2 or TRBV6-3 and TRBJ2-6. Termini included, the CDR3 measures 16 amino acids. Germline-derived CDR1 and CDR2 are MNHEY and SVGEGT. The CDR3 spells CASSRTWGSGANVLTF.

This chain joins TRBV29-1 and TRBJ1-1, with TRBD1 as a possible D gene (6 bases). The CDR3 runs to 13 residues. V shed 6 bases and J shed 4 bases, with 15 bases lying between them. Germline lookup yields CDR1 SQVTM and CDR2 ANQGSEA. The CDR3 sequence: CSVKNREGTEAFF. The CDR3 DNA reads TGCAGCGTCAAGAACAGGGAGGGCACTGAAGCTTTCTTT.

J is TRBJ1-5 and V is TRBV12-3 or TRBV12-4; D perhaps matches TRBD1 (5 bases). The CDR3 totals 14 residues. V gave up 5 bases and J gave up 5 bases, with 13 bases separating them. CDR3 DNA: TGTGCCAGCAGTCTCTTCGGAGGGGATCAGCCCCAGCATTTT. Translating gives CASSLFGGDQPQHF.

The chain links TRBV20-1 to TRBJ1-4; no clear D gene. The V end was cut by 4 bases, the J end by 8 bases, with 14 bases between. Germline assignment: CDR1 DFQATT and CDR2 SNEGSKA (reference sequence). CDR3 length: 13 amino acids. The CDR3 DNA reads TGCAGTGCTAAAGTCCAGACTGACGAAAAACTGTTTTTT. This encodes CSAKVQTDEKLFF.

The chain carries TRBV5-5 and TRBJ2-3, with 9 bases lining up with TRBD1. Germline CDR1 reads SGHKS; CDR2 reads YYEKEE (reference sequence). Trimming cost V 8 bases and J 5 bases; bases outside gene matches: 12. The CDR3 has 15 residues. The CDR3 loop reads CASIEDGQGIDTQYF. In DNA form, the CDR3 reads TGTGCCAGTATCGAAGACGGACAGGGGATAGATACGCAGTATTTT.

The chain is built from TRBV11-2 and TRBJ2-1; possibly TRBD1 for D (5 bases). The CDR3 is 13 residues long. Germline CDR1 SGHAT, CDR2 FQNNGV. V lost 3 bases, J lost 11 bases, and 14 bases lay in between. The CDR3, as DNA: TGTGCCAGCAGCTTGCATAGGGGTAATAAGCAGTTCTTC. Its translation: CASSLHRGNKQFF.

The CDR3 DNA reads TGCAGTGCTAGAGATACGGCCGGTTACGAGCAGTACTTC. It is translated as CSARDTAGYEQYF. V is TRBV20-1 and J is TRBJ2-7; D call uncertain. The V gene lost 0 bases and the J gene lost 4 bases, with 10 bases spanning the gap. Per the germline V gene, CDR1 is DFQATT and CDR2 is SNEGSKA (reference sequence). The CDR3 length is 13 residues.

This clonotype has ten or more counts. The rearrangement joins TRBV29-1 to TRBJ2-3, with D possibly matching TRBD2 (6 bases). The germline V gene encodes CDR1 SQVTM and CDR2 ANQGSEA. With 6 bases removed from V and 1 base from J, the gap between germline ends came to 11 bases. There are 13 residues in the CDR3. CDR3 protein: CSVAGTRTDTQYF. Here the CDR3 DNA reads TGCAGCGTAGCCGGGACTCGCACAGATACGCAGTATTTT.

The gene calls are TRBV20-1 and TRBJ2-3, with 8 bases that match TRBD2. The J segment lost 9 bases and the V segment lost 3 bases, leaving 29 bases of the junction unmatched. The CDR3 contains 20 residues. CDR1 is DFQATT and CDR2 is SNEGSKA in the germline V gene (reference sequence). The CDR3: CSASRHGLTGGPSSIDTQYF. The CDR3 DNA reads TGCAGTGCTAGTCGCCACGGACTAACGGGAGGGCCGAGTAGCATAGACACGCAGTATTTT.

Notes on this clonotype: A read error may account for a junction end that differs from germline. J is TRBJ1-6 and V is TRBV20-1; D remains ambiguous. CDR3 length: 15 residues. Germline V gene data show CDR1 as DFQATT and CDR2 as SNEGSKA (reference sequence). The CDR3 DNA follows: TGCAGTGATAGACGGCGGGGTTCCGGGAATTCACCCCTCCACTTT. Protein product: CSDRRRGSGNSPLHF.

V is TRBV11-2 and J is TRBJ2-5; 7 bases map to TRBD2. The CDR3 consists of 16 residues. Germline V CDR1 and CDR2: SGHAT, FQNNGV. Losses at the gene ends were 1 base for V and 2 bases for J; bases not matched to a gene: 7. CDR3 DNA sequence: TGTGCCAGCAGCTTAGCGGGGAGGGGCGGGCAAGAGACCCAGTACTTC. This codes for CASSLAGRGGQETQYF.

This clonotype was observed a few times. The chain uses TRBV20-1 and TRBJ1-2; no definite D call. V was shortened by 0 bases and J by 9 bases, with 14 bases between the two germline ends. Germline CDR1 and CDR2: DFQATT and SNEGSKA (reference sequence). This CDR3 spans 13 amino acids. The CDR3 sequence: CSARDESSTRYTF. The CDR3 nucleotides are TGCAGTGCTAGAGATGAGTCCTCTACGCGCTACACCTTC.

Regarding this clonotype: At one end, the junction sequence differs from germline, possibly due to a read error. The chain is built from TRBV6-5 and TRBJ2-1; D call uncertain. Germline V gives CDR1 MNHEY, CDR2 SVGAGI. CDR3 length: 14 residues. Written as DNA, the CDR3 is TGTGTCAGCAATTACGGGCCGGGCCTCGGTGAGCAGTTCTTC. Its protein is CVSNYGPGLGEQFF.

V and J are TRBV10-2 and TRBJ2-7; D perhaps matches TRBD2 (6 bases). Trimming stripped 5 bases from V and 1 base from J, with 15 bases between. The CDR3 is 15 residues long. In germline, CDR1 is WSHSY, CDR2 SAAADI. CDR3 nucleotide sequence: TGCGCCAGCAGTCCTGAGCGGGTCTCATCCTACGAGCAGTACTTC. Translation gives CASSPERVSSYEQYF.